These T cell receptor beta chains were read from a single sample in a study of CD8+ T cells in alopecia areata. The assay was immunoSEQ multiplex PCR, and TCRdb's table has in-frame clones only and misses some. The sample contains 200,000 to 250,000 clones, 57% of which appear only once. Sample: CD4+ T cells sorted from blood, taken at week 0. Receptor source: a human donor with alopecia areata. The CDR3 runs from the conserved cysteine through the conserved F or W. D genes are given only for firm matches. Expanded clones get a size class; other rows say once, few or many, or leave the size out.

CDR3,DNA,V,J,size,D
CASSTGLAEDNEQFF,TGTGCCAGCAGCACGGGACTAGCGGAGGACAATGAGCAGTTCTTC,TRBV2,TRBJ2-1,few,TRBD2
CASSTSAGANVLTF,TGTGCCAGCAGCACCTCGGCGGGGGCCAACGTCCTGACTTTC,TRBV7-9,TRBJ2-6,NA,NA
CASSGGVGQHQPQHF,TGTGCCAGCAGCGGTGGTGTGGGACAGCATCAGCCCCAGCATTTT,TRBV7-2,TRBJ1-5,medium-sized,TRBD1
CASSYVLGSSYEQYF,TGTGCCAGCAGTTACGTTCTGGGAAGCTCCTACGAGCAGTACTTC,TRBV6-5,TRBJ2-7,NA,NA
CASKGGIGSGANVLTF,TGTGCCAGCAAGGGGGGGATAGGCTCTGGGGCCAACGTCCTGACTTTC,TRBV27,TRBJ2-6,NA,NA
CASSLEGPTEAFF,TGTGCCAGCAGCTTAGAAGGGCCAACTGAAGCTTTCTTT,TRBV7-2,TRBJ1-1,NA,NA
CASSEANSSNEQFF,TGTGCCAGCAGTGAAGCGAATAGTAGCAATGAGCAGTTCTTC,TRBV6-1,TRBJ2-1,few,NA
CSVEQAAGGRDTQYF,TGCAGCGTTGAGCAGGCAGCGGGGGGGCGCGATACGCAGTATTTT,TRBV29-1,TRBJ2-3,few,TRBD2
CASSPRRQGPNTGELFF,TGTGCCAGCAGCCCGAGAAGACAGGGCCCGAACACCGGGGAGCTGTTTTTT,TRBV7-9,TRBJ2-2,NA,TRBD1
CASSLNRGSSYNEQFF,TGTGCCAGCAGCCTCAACAGGGGTTCCTCCTACAATGAGCAGTTCTTC,TRBV5-4,TRBJ2-1,NA,TRBD1
CSVYLKLNTEAFF,TGCAGCGTTTACTTAAAACTGAACACTGAAGCTTTCTTT,TRBV29-1,TRBJ1-1,few,NA
CAISESGGQPQHF,TGTGCCATCAGTGAGTCAGGTGGTCAGCCCCAGCATTTT,TRBV10-3,TRBJ1-5,NA,NA
CASSQSGERGDEKLFF,TGCGCCAGCAGTCAATCAGGGGAACGAGGGGATGAAAAACTGTTTTTT,TRBV23-1,TRBJ1-4,few,NA
CASSPVRGGLEKLFF,TGTGCCAGCAGCCCAGTACGGGGGGGCTTGGAAAAACTGTTTTTT,TRBV11-2,TRBJ1-4,NA,NA
CAWSVGGGWTEAFF,TGTGCCTGGAGTGTGGGAGGGGGTTGGACTGAAGCTTTCTTT,TRBV30,TRBJ1-1,NA,NA
CASSVAPQGKYGYTF,TGTGCCAGCAGCGTAGCACCACAGGGGAAATATGGCTACACCTTC,TRBV9,TRBJ1-2,NA,TRBD1
CATSRGGGRARGDTQYF,TGTGCCACCAGCAGAGGAGGCGGCAGGGCAAGAGGGGATACGCAGTATTTT,TRBV15,TRBJ2-3,NA,NA
CASSFEVPAYEQYF,TGTGCCAGCAGCTTCGAGGTACCAGCCTACGAGCAGTACTTC,TRBV7-9,TRBJ2-7,NA,NA
CASSLDSAALYGYTF,TGTGCCAGCAGCTTAGACTCGGCAGCCCTCTATGGCTACACCTTC,TRBV7-9,TRBJ1-2,NA,NA
CSVDRGRETQYF,TGCAGCGTTGACCGGGGCAGGGAGACCCAGTACTTC,TRBV29-1,TRBJ2-5,NA,NA
CASSLQGDTEAFF,TGTGCCAGCAGCTTGCAAGGGGACACTGAAGCTTTCTTT,TRBV5-8,TRBJ1-1,few,NA
CAWNLLENTEAFF,TGTGCCTGGAACCTTCTGGAGAACACTGAAGCTTTCTTT,TRBV30,TRBJ1-1,NA,NA
CASSSRQISYEQYF,TGTGCCAGCAGTTCTAGACAGATTTCCTACGAGCAGTACTTC,TRBV6-5,TRBJ2-7,NA,NA
CASRRVGSSYEQYF,TGTGCCAGCAGACGGGTGGGGAGCTCCTACGAGCAGTACTTC,TRBV5-6,TRBJ2-7,NA,NA
CAISDRVSNSPLHF,TGTGCCATCAGTGACAGGGTTTCTAATTCACCCCTCCACTTT,TRBV10-3,TRBJ1-6,NA,NA
CASSTLWLENTEAFF,TGTGCCAGTAGTACCTTGTGGTTGGAGAACACTGAAGCTTTCTTT,TRBV19,TRBJ1-1,NA,NA
CASSRNGLVEEQFF,TGTGCCAGCAGCCGAAACGGACTAGTAGAGGAGCAGTTCTTC,TRBV7-3,TRBJ2-1,NA,TRBD2
CATSRDTGNTEAFF,TGTGCCACCAGCAGAGATACAGGGAACACTGAAGCTTTCTTT,TRBV15,TRBJ1-1,NA,NA
CASRSGTEAFF,TGTGCCAGCAGGTCAGGCACTGAAGCTTTCTTT,TRBV11-2,TRBJ1-1,few,NA
CASKLGHLTEAFF,TGTGCCTCGAAGCTGGGACACCTCACTGAAGCTTTCTTT,TRBV6-1,TRBJ1-1,NA,NA
CSVEVGATPYEQYF,TGCAGCGTTGAAGTGGGGGCAACACCCTACGAGCAGTACTTC,TRBV29-1,TRBJ2-7,few,NA
CASSYLGQGGKNIQYF,TGTGCCAGCAGTTACTTGGGACAGGGAGGCAAAAACATTCAGTACTTC,TRBV6-5,TRBJ2-4,NA,TRBD1
CAWSYGTSGRGETQYF,TGTGCCTGGAGTTACGGGACTAGCGGGAGAGGAGAGACCCAGTACTTC,TRBV30,TRBJ2-5,NA,TRBD2
CASKRSSYNEQFF,TGTGCCAGCAAGCGGAGCTCCTACAATGAGCAGTTCTTC,TRBV6-5,TRBJ2-1,NA,NA
CASNPSGAGNQPQHF,TGTGCCAGCAACCCCTCAGGGGCCGGCAATCAGCCCCAGCATTTT,TRBV25-1,TRBJ1-5,NA,NA
CASSLPLQGNGYTF,TGTGCCAGCAGCTTACCACTACAGGGGAATGGCTACACCTTC,TRBV7-9,TRBJ1-2,NA,TRBD1
CASSPTEQYGYTF,TGTGCCAGCAGCCCCACCGAACAGTATGGCTACACCTTC,TRBV6-5,TRBJ1-2,NA,NA
CATLWGPQHF,TGCGCCACCCTATGGGGTCCCCAGCATTTT,TRBV10-2,TRBJ1-5,once,NA
CASSPTGVNQPQHF,TGTGCCAGCAGTCCGACAGGGGTTAATCAGCCCCAGCATTTT,TRBV28,TRBJ1-5,NA,TRBD1
CSAPRENTGELFF,TGCAGCGCTCCCAGGGAGAACACCGGGGAGCTGTTTTTT,TRBV29-1,TRBJ2-2,NA,NA
CASSLSGYYGYTF,TGTGCCAGCAGCTTATCGGGGTACTATGGCTACACCTTC,TRBV5-6,TRBJ1-2,NA,NA
CASSVVAGAVADTQYF,TGCGCCAGCAGCGTAGTAGCGGGAGCGGTTGCAGATACGCAGTATTTT,TRBV5-1,TRBJ2-3,NA,TRBD2
CASRPGQGSYEQYF,TGTGCCAGCAGGCCGGGACAGGGCTCCTACGAGCAGTACTTC,TRBV2,TRBJ2-7,NA,TRBD1
CASSLTRASEQFF,TGTGCCAGCAGCTTAACCAGGGCCAGTGAGCAGTTCTTC,TRBV7-2,TRBJ2-1,few,NA
CASRWGWGPASTDTQYF,TGTGCCAGCAGATGGGGTTGGGGCCCAGCCAGCACAGATACGCAGTATTTT,TRBV5-6,TRBJ2-3,NA,NA
CAWSVLGVRGEKLFF,TGTGCCTGGAGTGTACTAGGGGTTCGGGGCGAAAAACTGTTTTTT,TRBV30,TRBJ1-4,NA,NA
CASSRTGDSYEQYF,TGTGCCAGCTCACGGACGGGCGACTCCTACGAGCAGTACTTC,TRBV18,TRBJ2-7,NA,NA
CASSLTADSNQPQHF,TGTGCCAGCAGCCTGACGGCCGATAGCAATCAGCCCCAGCATTTT,TRBV7-9,TRBJ1-5,NA,NA
CASTRLSTDTQYF,TGTGCCAGCACCAGACTTAGCACAGATACGCAGTATTTT,TRBV6-5,TRBJ2-3,few,NA
CSVAGLAGVGGQEQFF,TGCAGCGTTGCTGGACTAGCGGGAGTGGGGGGGCAGGAGCAGTTCTTC,TRBV29-1,TRBJ2-1,few,TRBD2